The T cell receptor beta chain under discussion was sequenced for a study of T-cell reconstitution after alpha-beta-depleted transplantation in children. As it was prepared, the TCRbeta library received unique molecular identifiers. MiXCR, applied by TCRdb to the PCR reads, yields one record per CDR3 protein. The data show about a million distinct CDR3 sequences, about 26% seen once. V lost 1 base and J lost 3, with 6 bases in between. From germline, CDR1 is MNHNS and CDR2 SASEGT. The CDR3 totals 13 residues. This clonotype has just a few counts. The chain employs TRBV6-1 and TRBJ1-1; no clear D gene. This clonotype was sampled from a boy in the first two years of life who had a stem cell transplant for SCID, so the T cells may come from the graft donor. Sequencing used PBMCs, mostly from graft donor cells, obtained 360 days after TCRalphabeta/CD19-depleted stem cell transplant. As DNA, the CDR3 is TGTGCCAGCAGTGAAGGGGCTTACACTGAAGCTTTCTTT. Its protein is CASSEGAYTEAFF.